Listed here are 11 T cell receptor beta chains from one sample, sequenced in a study of technical replicates of blood from several donors. Method: immunoSEQ multiplex PCR; TCRdb's copy keeps in-frame clones and lacks some. The sample consists of more than 70,000 clones, roughly 93% of them appearing once. The sample consisted of T cells isolated from PBMCs. These receptors came from a human donor in good health.

The chain employs TRBV2 and TRBJ2-2, with D possibly TRBD1 on 5 matching bases. The CDR3 sequence is 15 residues long. V was trimmed by 3 bases and J by 2 bases, leaving 10 bases between them. Germline V gene sequence: CDR1 SNHLY, CDR2 FYNNEI. The CDR3 sequence: CASSDRQGNTGELFF. The CDR3 region has the DNA TGTGCCAGCAGTGATAGGCAGGGAAACACCGGGGAGCTGTTTTTT. The complete variable domain, with remaining parts taken from reference TRBV2 and TRBJ2-2, reads EPEVTQTPSHQVTQMGQEVILRCVPISNHLYFYWYRQILGQKVEFLVSFYNNEISEKSEIFDDQFSVERPDGSNFTLKIRSTKLEDSAMYFCASSDRQGNTGELFFGEGSRLTVL.

The chain couples TRBV5-1 to TRBJ2-7; 11 bases fit TRBD1. Germline V lookup: CDR1 SGHRS, CDR2 YFSETQ. The CDR3 length is 13 residues. Losses at the gene ends were 4 bases for V and 7 bases for J; bases not matched to a gene: 4. CDR3: CASSPGQGGEQYF. CDR3 bases: TGCGCCAGCAGCCCGGGACAGGGGGGTGAGCAGTACTTC.

The chain has TRBV27 and TRBJ2-3, with D possibly matching TRBD1 (5 bases). This CDR3 is built from 15 residues. Trimming cost V 7 bases and J 1 base, with 15 bases left between them. Germline CDR1 reads MNHEY; CDR2 reads SMNVEV (reference sequence). The CDR3 is CASNKSGSRTDTQYF. The DNA of the CDR3 is TGTGCCAGCAATAAATCAGGGTCCCGCACAGATACGCAGTATTTT.

V and J are TRBV9 and TRBJ1-2; the D is unclear. V was trimmed by 0 bases and J by 3 bases, leaving 12 bases between them. CDR3 size: 15 residues. CDR1 and CDR2 from the germline V gene are SGDLS and YYNGEE. In nucleotides, the CDR3 is TGTGCCAGCAGCGTAGACGGGGTGACCTACTATGGCTACACCTTC. Its translation: CASSVDGVTYYGYTF.

The chain links TRBV14 to TRBJ2-1; D is unclear. V dropped 1 base and J dropped 10 bases, with 8 bases sitting between them. From germline, CDR1 is SGHDN and CDR2 FVKESK. The CDR3 sequence is 12 residues long. CDR3 nucleotides: TGTGCCAGCAGCCAAGTCAACTACGAGCAGTTCTTC. This encodes CASSQVNYEQFF.

This clone has a single count. The rearrangement links TRBV5-1 to TRBJ2-7; 7 nucleotides agree with TRBD1. The CDR3 totals 14 residues. The germline V gene encodes CDR1 SGHRS and CDR2 YFSETQ. After removal of 1 base from V and 2 bases from J, the junction contained 3 bases not matched to a gene. The CDR3 DNA reads TGCGCCAGCAGCTTGAGACAGGGAACCTACGAGCAGTACTTC. This sequence encodes CASSLRQGTYEQYF. The full variable domain, its missing parts supplied by reference TRBV5-1 and TRBJ2-7, is KAGVTQTPRYLIKTRGQQVTLSCSPISGHRSVSWYQQTPGQGLQFLFEYFSETQRNKGNFPGRFSGRQFSNSRSEMNVSTLELGDSALYLCASSLRQGTYEQYFGPGTRLTVT.

The chain combines TRBV10-3 with TRBJ1-4; unclear D gene. V gave up 8 bases and J gave up 5 bases, with 15 bases separating them. The CDR3 loop spans 14 amino acids. CDR1 and CDR2 from the germline V gene are ENHRY and SYGVKD. Written as DNA, the CDR3 is TGTGCCATCGCAGGTGCCGTCCCAAATGAAAAACTGTTTTTT. Translation gives CAIAGAVPNEKLFF.

The genes are TRBV6-1 and TRBJ2-2, with a tentative D call TRBD2 (5 bases). This CDR3 has 14 amino acids. Germline CDR1 is MNHNS and CDR2 is SASEGT. Trimming took 5 bases from V and 3 from J, leaving 10 bases between them. The CDR3 sequence: CASSPGLYTGELFF. DNA of the CDR3: TGTGCCAGCAGTCCAGGACTTTACACCGGGGAGCTGTTTTTT.

The chain employs TRBV2 and TRBJ1-1; 8 nucleotides align to TRBD1. Trimming cost V 6 bases and J 0 bases; bases outside gene matches: 3. CDR3 length: 14 amino acids. CDR1 and CDR2 from the germline V gene are SNHLY and FYNNEI. The CDR3 reads CASSRQGMNTEAFF. The DNA for the CDR3 is TGTGCCAGCAGCCGACAGGGGATGAACACTGAAGCTTTCTTT. Full variable domain (missing parts from reference TRBV2 and TRBJ1-1): EPEVTQTPSHQVTQMGQEVILRCVPISNHLYFYWYRQILGQKVEFLVSFYNNEISEKSEIFDDQFSVERPDGSNFTLKIRSTKLEDSAMYFCASSRQGMNTEAFFGQGTRLTVV.

This chain links TRBV5-6 with TRBJ2-7, with D perhaps matching TRBD1 (6 bases). The CDR3 runs to 14 residues. Germline-derived CDR1 and CDR2 are SGHDT and YYEEEE. Trimming removed 4 bases from V and 0 bases from J, with 11 bases in between. CDR3 sequence reads: CASSRLRGSYEQYF. Written as DNA, the CDR3 is TGTGCCAGCAGCCGACTCAGGGGCTCCTACGAGCAGTACTTC.

The chain recombines TRBV4-1 with TRBJ2-1; 8 positions agree with TRBD2. The length of the CDR3 is 12 residues. CDR1 and CDR2 from the germline V gene are MGHRA and YSYEKL. With 3 bases clipped from V and 15 bases from J, the junction kept 7 bases outside the gene matches. Here the CDR3 DNA reads TGCGCCAGCAGCCAGGGAATAGCGGGGATGTTCTTC. This encodes CASSQGIAGMFF.